These T cell receptor beta chains were read from a single sample in a study of PD-1 blockade in classical Hodgkin lymphoma. Clones were sequenced by immunoSEQ multiplex PCR, and TCRdb holds only the in-frame ones, with some missing. The sample holds thousands of clones, roughly 80% seen once. The sample here was peripheral blood mononuclear cells (PBMCs), taken before the fourth cycle of nivolumab. These receptors were obtained from a human donor with classical Hodgkin lymphoma. CDR3s include the opening cysteine and the closing phenylalanine or tryptophan. Each record gives: D gene, clone size, J gene, V gene, CDR3 protein, CDR3 DNA. A D gene is named only where the DNA matches it firmly. Some rows have no size entry. The others give once, few or many, or a class for an expanded clone.

TRBD1,-,TRBJ2-7,TRBV7-2,CASTLSGTATYEQYF,TGTGCCAGCACCCTTTCGGGGACAGCAACCTACGAGCAGTACTTC
-,-,TRBJ1-1,TRBV18,CASSPSLRTEAFF,TGTGCCAGCTCACCAAGCTTGAGGACTGAAGCTTTCTTT
-,-,TRBJ1-4,TRBV11-2,CASSLVVGEKLFF,TGTGCCAGCAGCTTAGTGGTGGGGGAAAAACTGTTTTTT
-,-,TRBJ2-3,TRBV6-5,CASSLGSSTDTQYF,TGTGCCAGCAGTCTGGGCTCTAGCACAGATACGCAGTATTTT
-,-,TRBJ1-5,TRBV5-1,CASSLAQGSQPQHF,TGCGCCAGCAGCTTGGCCCAGGGAAGCCAGCCCCAGCATTTT
TRBD1,-,TRBJ1-3,TRBV25-1,CASSERTGGYGNTIYF,TGTGCCAGCAGTGAACGGACAGGGGGATATGGAAACACCATATATTTT
-,-,TRBJ2-1,TRBV27,CASSSRNEQFF,TGTGCCAGCAGTTCCCGAAATGAGCAGTTCTTC
-,-,TRBJ2-5,TRBV7-6,CASSLGTAKETQYF,TGTGCCAGCAGCTTAGGAACAGCCAAGGAGACCCAGTACTTC
TRBD1,medium-sized,TRBJ2-2,TRBV4-1,CASSADRGPGELFF,TGCGCCAGCAGCGCCGACAGGGGGCCTGGGGAGCTGTTTTTT
-,few,TRBJ2-2,TRBV29-1,CSGRRAIGGELFF,TGCAGCGGGAGGAGGGCGATTGGCGGGGAGCTGTTTTTT
TRBD2,-,TRBJ2-5,TRBV4-1,CASSQGVAGGPETQYF,TGCGCCAGCAGCCAAGGGGTAGCGGGGGGGCCGGAGACCCAGTACTTC
TRBD1,once,TRBJ1-2,TRBV27,CASSLTGGFGYTF,TGTGCCAGCAGTCTAACAGGGGGCTTTGGCTACACCTTC
-,-,TRBJ2-1,TRBV4-3,CASSQEGGPYNEQFF,TGCGCCAGCAGCCAAGAGGGGGGACCTTACAATGAGCAGTTCTTC
-,-,TRBJ1-6,TRBV7-2,CASSLLPLGPNSPLHF,TGTGCCAGCAGCTTATTACCGTTGGGACCAAATTCACCCCTCCACTTT
-,once,TRBJ2-2,TRBV5-6,CASSFSTGELFF,TGTGCCAGCAGCTTTTCCACCGGGGAGCTGTTTTTT
-,-,TRBJ1-6,TRBV2,CASSKGTGSPLHF,TGTGCCAGCAGCAAGGGGACGGGTTCACCCCTCCACTTT
TRBD1,few,TRBJ1-3,TRBV2,CASAGQPAGNTIYF,TGTGCCAGCGCGGGACAGCCCGCTGGAAACACCATATATTTT
-,-,TRBJ2-7,TRBV6-5,CASRNNDEQYF,TGTGCCAGCAGGAACAACGACGAGCAGTACTTC
TRBD1,-,TRBJ1-2,TRBV30,CARQGNYNYGYTF,TGTGCCAGACAGGGGAATTATAACTATGGCTACACCTTC
TRBD1,once,TRBJ2-3,TRBV19,CASSKTGADTQYF,TGTGCCAGTAGTAAAACAGGGGCAGATACGCAGTATTTT
-,-,TRBJ1-3,TRBV11-2,CASSLQGRGRNTIYF,TGTGCCAGCAGCTTACAGGGCAGAGGTCGAAACACCATATATTTT
TRBD1,-,TRBJ1-1,TRBV5-4,CASSLGQVNTEAFF,TGTGCCAGCAGCCTAGGACAGGTGAACACTGAAGCTTTCTTT
TRBD1,-,TRBJ2-2,TRBV9,CASSAGQGTGELFF,TGTGCCAGCAGCGCGGGACAGGGGACCGGGGAGCTGTTTTTT
TRBD2,-,TRBJ2-3,TRBV30,CAWTFRPGLGTDTQYF,TGTGCCTGGACTTTCCGACCGGGACTAGGCACAGATACGCAGTATTTT
TRBD2,-,TRBJ2-5,TRBV7-9,CASSPEIGGFQETQYF,TGTGCCAGCAGCCCGGAAATCGGGGGGTTCCAAGAGACCCAGTACTTC
-,-,TRBJ2-7,TRBV7-2,CASSLANSYEQYF,TGTGCCAGCAGCTTAGCCAACTCCTACGAGCAGTACTTC
-,-,TRBJ2-5,TRBV5-1,CASSLGSDRAGETQYF,TGCGCCAGCAGCTTGGGCTCGGACAGAGCTGGAGAGACCCAGTACTTC
TRBD1,-,TRBJ1-2,TRBV19,CASSIEYRGLGYGYTF,TGTGCCAGTAGTATAGAGTACAGGGGGCTTGGCTATGGCTACACCTTC
-,-,TRBJ1-4,TRBV14,CASSQVQNEKLFF,TGTGCCAGCAGCCAAGTTCAGAATGAAAAACTGTTTTTT
-,-,TRBJ1-5,TRBV10-3,CAISGEGNQPQHF,TGTGCCATCAGTGGGGAGGGTAATCAGCCCCAGCATTTT
-,-,TRBJ1-4,TRBV19,CASSIGGGRMPEKLFF,TGTGCCAGTAGTATAGGGGGTGGCAGAATGCCTGAAAAACTGTTTTTT
-,once,TRBJ2-3,TRBV7-2,CASSLGADTQYF,TGTGCCAGCAGCTTAGGTGCAGATACGCAGTATTTT
TRBD1,-,TRBJ2-7,TRBV5-1,CASSQPGTGVYEQYF,TGCGCCAGCAGCCAACCCGGGACAGGGGTTTACGAGCAGTACTTC
-,-,TRBJ1-3,TRBV6-1,CASSEWVRSGNTIYF,TGTGCCAGCAGTGAATGGGTTAGGTCTGGAAACACCATATATTTT
TRBD2,-,TRBJ2-3,TRBV13,CASSSAGSTDTQYF,TGTGCCAGCAGCTCAGCGGGGAGCACAGATACGCAGTATTTT
-,once,TRBJ1-4,TRBV29-1,CSVALQSGDEKLFF,TGCAGCGTTGCCCTACAGAGCGGGGATGAAAAACTGTTTTTT
-,-,TRBJ2-1,TRBV5-1,CASSLGGPASEQFF,TGCGCCAGCAGCTTGGGGGGGCCGGCGAGTGAGCAGTTCTTC
-,-,TRBJ2-7,TRBV7-9,CASSLETTGEAHF,TGTGCCAGCAGCTTAGAGACCACAGGGGAGGCACACTTC
-,-,TRBJ2-5,TRBV2,CASSDQGVGETQYF,TGTGCCAGCAGTGACCAGGGCGTTGGAGAGACCCAGTACTTC
-,-,TRBJ1-2,TRBV6-1,CASGGASYTF,TGTGCCAGCGGTGGGGCCAGCTACACCTTC
-,-,TRBJ2-2,TRBV2,CATNSWGAIGELFF,TGTGCCACCAACAGTTGGGGGGCAATCGGGGAGCTGTTTTTT
TRBD2,-,TRBJ2-3,TRBV7-2,CASSPSGVPTDTQYF,TGTGCCAGCAGCCCTAGCGGGGTCCCCACAGATACGCAGTATTTT